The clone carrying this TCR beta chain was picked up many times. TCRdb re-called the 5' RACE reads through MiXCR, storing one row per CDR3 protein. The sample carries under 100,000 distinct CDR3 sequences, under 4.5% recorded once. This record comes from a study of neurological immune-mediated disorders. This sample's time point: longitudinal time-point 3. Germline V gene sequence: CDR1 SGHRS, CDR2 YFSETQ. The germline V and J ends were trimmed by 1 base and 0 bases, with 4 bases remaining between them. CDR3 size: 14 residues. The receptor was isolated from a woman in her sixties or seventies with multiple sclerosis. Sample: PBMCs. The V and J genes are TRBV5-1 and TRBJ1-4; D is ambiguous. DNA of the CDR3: TGCGCCAGCAGCTTGCTCGCAACTAATGAAAAACTGTTTTTT. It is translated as CASSLLATNEKLFF.